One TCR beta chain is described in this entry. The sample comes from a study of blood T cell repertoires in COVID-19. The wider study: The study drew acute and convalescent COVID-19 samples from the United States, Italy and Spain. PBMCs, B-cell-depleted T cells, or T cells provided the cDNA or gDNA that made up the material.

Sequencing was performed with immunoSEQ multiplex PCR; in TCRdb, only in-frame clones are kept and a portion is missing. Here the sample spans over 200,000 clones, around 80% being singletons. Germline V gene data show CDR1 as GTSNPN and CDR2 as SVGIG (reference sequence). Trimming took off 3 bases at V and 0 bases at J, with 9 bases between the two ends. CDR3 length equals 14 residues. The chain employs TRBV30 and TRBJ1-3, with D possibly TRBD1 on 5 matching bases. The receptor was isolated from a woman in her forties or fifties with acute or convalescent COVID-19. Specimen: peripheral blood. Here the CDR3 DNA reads TGTGCCTGGAGGGGACTGTCCTCTGGAAACACCATATATTTT. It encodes CAWRGLSSGNTIYF.